Below, 21 T cell receptor beta chains from the same sample are listed, as sequenced in a study of shared clonotypes between healthy human individuals. The repertoire was sequenced with immunoSEQ multiplex PCR; TCRdb's copy has only in-frame clones and lacks some. The sample shows over a million clones, under 80% of them seen only once. Sequenced: memory CD4+ T cells sorted from blood. The subset is: CD45RA-negative fraction. The source of these receptors is a man younger than 35 in good health.

The chain is built from TRBV28 and TRBJ2-6; the D call may be TRBD1 or TRBD2 (5 bases each). This CDR3 has 19 residues. V dropped 1 base and J dropped 4 bases, with 20 bases sitting between them. Germline V gives CDR1 MDHEN, CDR2 SYDVKM. The CDR3 spells CASSLSGTAIPWGANVLTF. In DNA, the CDR3 is TGTGCCAGCAGTTTATCAGGGACGGCTATCCCATGGGGGGCCAACGTCCTGACTTTC.

The V gene is TRBV7-2, the J gene TRBJ2-2; no reliable D call. CDR3 length: 14 residues. CDR1 is SGHTA and CDR2 is FQGNSA in the germline V gene. V was clipped by 1 base and J by 3 bases, with 6 bases between them. The CDR3 region is CASSLVGHTGELFF. In DNA form, the CDR3 reads TGTGCCAGCAGCTTAGTAGGCCACACCGGGGAGCTGTTTTTT.

CDR3 region: CASSVGGGSYQETQYF. CDR3 DNA sequence: TGTGCCAGCAGCGTAGGTGGGGGGTCGTACCAAGAGACCCAGTACTTC. The rearrangement uses TRBV9 and TRBJ2-5; D is possibly TRBD2 (6 bases). Trimming removed 0 bases from V and 0 bases from J, with 12 bases in between. Germline V lookup: CDR1 SGDLS, CDR2 YYNGEE. This CDR3 contains 16 residues. Looking up the rest from reference TRBV9 and TRBJ2-5 gives the full variable domain: DSGVTQTPKHLITATGQRVTLRCSPRSGDLSVYWYQQSLDQGLQFLIQYYNGEERAKGNILERFSAQQFPDLHSELNLSSLELGDSALYFCASSVGGGSYQETQYFGPGTRLLVL.

Points on this clone: A read error may explain this, as a much larger clone is one base away. CDR3 region: CASSPPAYEQYF. For the CDR3, the DNA is TGTGCCAGTAGTCCCCCGGCCTACGAGCAGTACTTC. The rearrangement links TRBV19 to TRBJ2-7; no clear D gene. Trimming removed 5 bases from V and 2 bases from J, with 7 bases in between. Germline CDR1 LNHDA, CDR2 SQIVND (reference sequence). The CDR3 spans 12 residues.

The V gene is TRBV29-1, the J gene TRBJ2-1, with D perhaps TRBD1 (5 bases). Germline lookup yields CDR1 SQVTM and CDR2 ANQGSEA. The V end was cut by 7 bases, the J end by 9 bases, with 19 bases between. This CDR3 comprises 13 residues. CDR3 sequence reads: CSAVGQRGGEQFF. In DNA form, the CDR3 reads TGCAGCGCTGTGGGCCAAAGGGGTGGTGAGCAGTTCTTC.

In its sample, this clone was seen a few times. J is TRBJ2-1 and V is TRBV5-1, with D hard to call. Trimming cost V 4 bases and J 5 bases, with 16 bases left between them. The CDR3 runs 15 residues. Germline V gene lookup returns CDR1 SGHRS and CDR2 YFSETQ. The CDR3 coding sequence is TGCGCCAGCAGCCCAACAGTGGGCCATAACAATGAGCAGTTCTTC. It codes for CASSPTVGHNNEQFF.

The chain couples TRBV7-2 to TRBJ1-1; D remains ambiguous. Trimming took 5 bases from V and 6 from J, leaving 19 bases between them. CDR1 SGHTA and CDR2 FQGNSA come from the germline V gene. The CDR3 is 15 amino acids. The CDR3 reads CASSLRTGKAAEAFF. CDR3 DNA sequence: TGTGCCAGCAGCCTACGTACCGGAAAAGCGGCTGAAGCTTTCTTT.

The chain carries TRBV5-5 and TRBJ1-6; TRBD1 is a possible D gene (6 bases). Germline V gives CDR1 SGHKS, CDR2 YYEKEE (reference sequence). The CDR3 runs 14 residues. Trimming removed 6 bases at V and 6 bases at J, with 13 bases between. CDR3 DNA sequence: TGTGCCAGCACCACAGGGCCAGTTAATTCACCCCTCCACTTT. It yields the protein CASTTGPVNSPLHF. Supplemented by reference TRBV5-5 and TRBJ1-6, the full variable domain reads DAGVTQSPTHLIKTRGQQVTLRCSPISGHKSVSWYQQVLGQGPQFIFQYYEKEERGRGNFPDRFSARQFPNYSSELNVNALLLGDSALYLCASTTGPVNSPLHFGNGTRLTVT.

The chain links TRBV6-5 to TRBJ1-6; 7 bases line up with TRBD1. The CDR3 contains 14 residues. The V gene end was trimmed by 7 bases and the J gene end by 7 bases; junction bases not matched to a gene: 7. CDR1 MNHEY and CDR2 SVGAGI come from the germline V gene. The CDR3 region is CASTYRDSNSPLHF. For the CDR3, the DNA is TGTGCCAGCACCTACCGGGACAGCAATTCACCCCTCCACTTT.

V is TRBV21-1 and J is TRBJ2-5; the table's D call, TRBD2, was not checked against the DNA. TRBV21-1 counts as a pseudogene. This CDR3 contains 17 residues. Written as DNA, the CDR3 is TGTGCCAGCAGCAAAGCGCAATGGAGGCGGTTACAAGAGACCCAGTACTTC. Protein product: CASSKAQWRRLQETQYF.

This clone was found once. This rearrangement joins TRBV30 to TRBJ2-7; no clear D gene. The V gene's germline CDR1 is GTSNPN and CDR2 SVGIG (reference sequence). With 3 bases removed from V and 4 bases from J, the gap between germline ends came to 13 bases. The CDR3 is 13 amino acids. The CDR3 DNA reads as TGTGCCTGGAGCGGCAGCTTTTTATACGAGCAGTACTTC. Residues: CAWSGSFLYEQYF.

This chain connects TRBV4-1 to TRBJ2-6; D gene ambiguous. V lost 0 bases to trimming and J lost 4 bases, with 10 bases between them. The CDR3 contains 16 residues. Germline assignment: CDR1 MGHRA and CDR2 YSYEKL. The CDR3 here is CASSQDLPPGANVLTF. As DNA, the CDR3 is TGCGCCAGCAGCCAAGATCTTCCCCCCGGGGCCAACGTCCTGACTTTC.

The J gene is TRBJ2-5, the V gene TRBV9; no definite D call. The V end lost 0 bases, the J end lost 1 base, and 13 bases lay between the germline ends. The CDR3 runs 16 residues. Germline V lookup: CDR1 SGDLS, CDR2 YYNGEE. The CDR3 region is CASSVGPTAPQETQYF. In nucleotides, the CDR3 is TGTGCCAGCAGCGTAGGCCCGACGGCCCCCCAAGAGACCCAGTACTTC.

The chain uses TRBV14 and TRBJ1-1, with TRBD1 matching 7 bases. Germline V gene lookup returns CDR1 SGHDN and CDR2 FVKESK. This CDR3 is 14 amino acids long. Losses at the gene ends were 2 bases for V and 4 bases for J; bases not matched to a gene: 4. The CDR3 region has the DNA TGTGCCAGCAGCCAACAACAGGGGACCACTGAAGCTTTCTTT. Protein: CASSQQQGTTEAFF. Full variable domain (rest looked up from reference TRBV14 and TRBJ1-1): EAGVTQFPSHSVIEKGQTVTLRCDPISGHDNLYWYRRVMGKEIKFLLHFVKESKQDESGMPNNRFLAERTGGTYSTLKVQPAELEDSGVYFCASSQQQGTTEAFFGQGTRLTVV.

This clone was observed a single time. A read error is possible here, since a much larger clone lies one base away. The chain couples TRBV5-6 to TRBJ1-1; 7 bases fit TRBD1. This CDR3 comprises 13 residues. V trimming: 4 bases; J trimming: 1 base; junction bases outside the gene matches: 1. Germline V lookup: CDR1 SGHDT, CDR2 YYEEEE. The CDR3 sequence: CASSRDRNTEAFF. The DNA of the CDR3 is TGTGCCAGCAGCCGGGACAGGAACACTGAAGCTTTCTTT.

The V call is TRBV5-1, the J call TRBJ2-1; a possible D gene is TRBD1 (5 bases). V lost 4 bases, J lost 6 bases, and 20 bases lay in between. This CDR3 comprises 16 residues. The germline CDR1 and CDR2 sequences are SGHRS and YFSETQ. CDR3 protein: CASSPPGQGVRNEQFF. The CDR3 DNA follows: TGCGCCAGCAGCCCGCCCGGCCAGGGTGTTCGCAATGAGCAGTTCTTC.

This clone was detected ten times or more. V is TRBV27 and J is TRBJ2-1; D ambiguous. Germline CDR1 is MNHEY and CDR2 is SMNVEV (reference sequence). This CDR3 is built from 11 residues. The ends were cut back, 7 bases at V and 7 bases at J, with 8 bases in the middle. The DNA of the CDR3 is TGTGCCAGCAAACGCAATAATGAGCAGTTCTTC. Translation: CASKRNNEQFF.

J is TRBJ2-3 and V is TRBV18; D gene uncertain. The CDR3 extends over 15 amino acids. Germline V gene sequence: CDR1 KGHSH, CDR2 LQKENI. Trimming shortened V by 3 bases and J by 2 bases, and 12 bases separated the two germline ends. CDR3 nucleotides: TGTGCCAGCTCACCCCCTTCGACCCCCACAGATACGCAGTATTTT. It is translated as CASSPPSTPTDTQYF.

This clone was detected once. J is TRBJ2-3 and V is TRBV6-6; a weak D match, TRBD2 (6 bases). Germline CDR1 reads MNHNY; CDR2 reads SVGAGI (reference sequence). CDR3 length: 13 amino acids. V lost 6 bases and J 1 base, leaving 8 bases between the germline ends. This CDR3 is CASRASGTDTQYF. The CDR3 coding sequence is TGTGCCAGCAGGGCTAGCGGCACAGATACGCAGTATTTT.

The rearrangement uses TRBV2 and TRBJ2-2, with 8 bases lining up with TRBD2. J gave up 5 bases and V 5 bases, and 1 base lay outside the gene matches. The CDR3 runs to 13 residues. The germline gives CDR1 SNHLY, CDR2 FYNNEI. CDR3 loop: CASSIAGTGELFF. CDR3 in DNA: TGTGCCAGCAGTATAGCGGGGACCGGGGAGCTGTTTTTT.

V usage is TRBV4-3 and J usage is TRBJ2-1, with D hard to call. In germline, CDR1 is LGHNA, CDR2 YSLEER. The CDR3 contains 15 residues. V was cut by 1 base and J by 6 bases, with 13 bases left in between. The CDR3 loop reads CASSQGQVVSNEQFF. The CDR3 bases are TGCGCCAGCAGCCAAGGGCAGGTTGTTTCCAATGAGCAGTTCTTC.